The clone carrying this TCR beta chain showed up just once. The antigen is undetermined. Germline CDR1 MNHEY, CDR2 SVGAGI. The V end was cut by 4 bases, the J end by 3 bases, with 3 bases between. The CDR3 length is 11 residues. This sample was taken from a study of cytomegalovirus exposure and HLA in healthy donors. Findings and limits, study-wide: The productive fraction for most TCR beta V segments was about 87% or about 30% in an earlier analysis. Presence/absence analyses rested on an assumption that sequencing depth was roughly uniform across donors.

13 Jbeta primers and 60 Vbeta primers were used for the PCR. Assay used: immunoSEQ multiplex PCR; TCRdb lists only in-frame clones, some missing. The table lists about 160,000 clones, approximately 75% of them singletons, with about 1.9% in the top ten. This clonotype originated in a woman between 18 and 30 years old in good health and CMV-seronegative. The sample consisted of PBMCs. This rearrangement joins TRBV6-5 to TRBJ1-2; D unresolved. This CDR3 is CASSSDYGYTF. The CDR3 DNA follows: TGTGCCAGCAGTTCGGACTATGGCTACACCTTC.